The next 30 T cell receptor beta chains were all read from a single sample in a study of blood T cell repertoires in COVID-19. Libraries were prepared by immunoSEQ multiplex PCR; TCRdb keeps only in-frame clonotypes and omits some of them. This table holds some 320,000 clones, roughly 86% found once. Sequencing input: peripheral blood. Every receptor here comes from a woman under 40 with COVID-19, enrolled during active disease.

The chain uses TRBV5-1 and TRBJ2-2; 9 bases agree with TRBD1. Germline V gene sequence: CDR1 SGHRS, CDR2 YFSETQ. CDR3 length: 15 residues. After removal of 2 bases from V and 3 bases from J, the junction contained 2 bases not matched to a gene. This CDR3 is CASSFRDRDTGELFF. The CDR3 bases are TGCGCCAGCAGCTTTCGGGACAGGGACACCGGGGAGCTGTTTTTT.

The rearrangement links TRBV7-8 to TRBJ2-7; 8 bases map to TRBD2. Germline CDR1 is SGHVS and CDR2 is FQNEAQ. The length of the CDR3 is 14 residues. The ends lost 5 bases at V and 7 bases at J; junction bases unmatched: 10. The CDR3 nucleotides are TGTGCCAGCAGCCCCCGAGCGGGGGCTGGAGAGCAGTACTTC. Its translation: CASSPRAGAGEQYF.

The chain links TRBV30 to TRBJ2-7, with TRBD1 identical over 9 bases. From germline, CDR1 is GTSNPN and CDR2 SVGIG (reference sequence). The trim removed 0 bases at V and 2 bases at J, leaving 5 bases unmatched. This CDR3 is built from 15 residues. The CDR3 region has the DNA TGTGCCTGGAGTGTGTTAACAGGGGGCGCCTACGAGCAGTACTTC. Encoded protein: CAWSVLTGGAYEQYF.

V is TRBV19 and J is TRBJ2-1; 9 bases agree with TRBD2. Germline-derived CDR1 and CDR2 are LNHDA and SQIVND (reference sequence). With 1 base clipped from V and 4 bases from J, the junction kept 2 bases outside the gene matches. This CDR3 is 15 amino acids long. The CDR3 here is CASSIGRGGYNEQFF. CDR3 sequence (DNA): TGTGCCAGTAGTATAGGGCGGGGGGGATACAATGAGCAGTTCTTC.

The CDR3 DNA reads TGTGCCAGCAGTTTACAGTCGCAGGGGGTAGGCACAGATACGCAGTATTTT. Translation: CASSLQSQGVGTDTQYF. J is TRBJ2-3 and V is TRBV27; 7 nucleotides match TRBD1. The V and J ends lost 2 bases and 1 base, in that order; junction bases with no gene match: 9. Germline CDR1 reads MNHEY; CDR2 reads SMNVEV (reference sequence). The CDR3 spans 17 residues.

The CDR3, as DNA: TGTGCCAGCAGACGAGAAACTTCCGGTGGCTACACCTTC. Its translation: CASRRETSGGYTF. The chain has TRBV27 and TRBJ1-2; D not certain. CDR1 is MNHEY and CDR2 is SMNVEV in the germline V gene (reference sequence). This CDR3 is 13 amino acids long. The V end lost 6 bases, the J end lost 7 bases, and 15 bases lay between the germline ends.

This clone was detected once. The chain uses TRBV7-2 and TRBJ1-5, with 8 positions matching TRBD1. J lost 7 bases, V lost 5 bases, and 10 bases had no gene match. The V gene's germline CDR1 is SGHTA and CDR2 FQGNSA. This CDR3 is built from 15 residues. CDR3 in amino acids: CASSQRTGRAQPQHF. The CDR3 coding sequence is TGTGCCAGCAGCCAGCGGACAGGGCGAGCCCAGCCCCAGCATTTT.

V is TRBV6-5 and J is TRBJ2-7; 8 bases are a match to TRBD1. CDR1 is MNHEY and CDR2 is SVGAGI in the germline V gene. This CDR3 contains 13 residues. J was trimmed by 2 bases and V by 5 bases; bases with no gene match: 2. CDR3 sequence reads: CASSRQGPYEQYF. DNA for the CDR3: TGTGCCAGCAGTCGACAGGGGCCCTACGAGCAGTACTTC.

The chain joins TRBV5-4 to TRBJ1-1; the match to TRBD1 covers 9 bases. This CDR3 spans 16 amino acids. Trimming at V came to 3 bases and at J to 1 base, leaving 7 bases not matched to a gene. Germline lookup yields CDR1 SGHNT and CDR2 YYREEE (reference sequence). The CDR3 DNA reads TGTGCCAGCAGCTCGGACAGGGGTGGGGGGAACACTGAAGCTTTCTTT. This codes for CASSSDRGGGNTEAFF.

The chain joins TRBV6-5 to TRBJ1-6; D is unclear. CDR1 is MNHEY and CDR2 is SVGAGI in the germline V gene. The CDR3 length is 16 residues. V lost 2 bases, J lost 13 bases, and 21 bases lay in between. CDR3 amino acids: CASSYGIQPLRRPLHF. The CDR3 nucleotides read TGTGCCAGCAGTTACGGGATACAGCCCCTTAGGAGGCCCCTCCACTTT.

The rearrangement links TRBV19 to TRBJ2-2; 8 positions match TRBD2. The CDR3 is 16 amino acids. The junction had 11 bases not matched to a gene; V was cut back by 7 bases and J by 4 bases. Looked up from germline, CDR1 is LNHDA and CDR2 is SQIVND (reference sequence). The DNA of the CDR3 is TGTGCCAGTACCCCGTTGCGGGGGGCGGGCACCGGGGAGCTGTTTTTT. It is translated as CASTPLRGAGTGELFF.

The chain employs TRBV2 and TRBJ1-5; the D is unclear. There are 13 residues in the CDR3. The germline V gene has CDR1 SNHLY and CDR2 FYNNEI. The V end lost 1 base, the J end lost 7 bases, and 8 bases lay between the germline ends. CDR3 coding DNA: TGTGCCAGCAGTGAAGACTTGGAGCAGCCCCAGCATTTT. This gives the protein CASSEDLEQPQHF.

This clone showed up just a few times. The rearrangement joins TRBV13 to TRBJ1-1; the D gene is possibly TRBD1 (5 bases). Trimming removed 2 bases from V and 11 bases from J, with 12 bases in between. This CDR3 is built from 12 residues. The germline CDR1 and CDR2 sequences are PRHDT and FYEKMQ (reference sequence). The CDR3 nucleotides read TGTGCCAGCAGCTTATCGGAGGGGCCCGCTTTCTTT. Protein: CASSLSEGPAFF.

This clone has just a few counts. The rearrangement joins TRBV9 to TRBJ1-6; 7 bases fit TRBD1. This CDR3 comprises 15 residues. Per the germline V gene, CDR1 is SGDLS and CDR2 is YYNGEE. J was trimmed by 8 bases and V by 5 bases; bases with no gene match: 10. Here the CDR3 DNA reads TGTGCCAGCAGGCGCTCCACAGGGGATGATTCACCCCTCCACTTT. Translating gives CASRRSTGDDSPLHF.

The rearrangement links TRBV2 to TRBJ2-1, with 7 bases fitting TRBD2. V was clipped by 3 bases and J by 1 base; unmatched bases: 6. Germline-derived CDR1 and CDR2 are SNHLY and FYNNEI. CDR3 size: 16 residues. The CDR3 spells CASSEGVSGSYNEQFF. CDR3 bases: TGTGCCAGCAGTGAGGGGGTTAGCGGGTCCTACAATGAGCAGTTCTTC.

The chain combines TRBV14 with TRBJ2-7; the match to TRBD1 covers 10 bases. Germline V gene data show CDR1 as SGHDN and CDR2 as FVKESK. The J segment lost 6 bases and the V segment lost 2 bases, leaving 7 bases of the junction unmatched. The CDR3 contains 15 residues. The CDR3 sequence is CASSQRTGGRSEQYF. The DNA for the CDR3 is TGTGCCAGCAGCCAACGGACAGGGGGAAGGAGCGAGCAGTACTTC. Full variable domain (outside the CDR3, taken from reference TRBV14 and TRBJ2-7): EAGVTQFPSHSVIEKGQTVTLRCDPISGHDNLYWYRRVMGKEIKFLLHFVKESKQDESGMPNNRFLAERTGGTYSTLKVQPAELEDSGVYFCASSQRTGGRSEQYFGPGTRLTVT.

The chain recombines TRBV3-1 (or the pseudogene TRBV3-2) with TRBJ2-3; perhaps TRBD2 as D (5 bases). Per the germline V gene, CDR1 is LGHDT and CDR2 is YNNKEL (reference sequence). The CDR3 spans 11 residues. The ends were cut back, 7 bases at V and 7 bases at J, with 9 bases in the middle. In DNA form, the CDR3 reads TGTGCCAGCACCCGGGGAAATACGCAGTATTTT. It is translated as CASTRGNTQYF.

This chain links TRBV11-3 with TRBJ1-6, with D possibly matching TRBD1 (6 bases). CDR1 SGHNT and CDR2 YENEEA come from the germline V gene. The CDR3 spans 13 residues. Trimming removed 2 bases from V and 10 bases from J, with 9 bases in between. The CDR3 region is CASSLHRESPLHF. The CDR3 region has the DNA TGTGCCAGCAGCTTACACAGGGAGTCACCCCTCCACTTT.

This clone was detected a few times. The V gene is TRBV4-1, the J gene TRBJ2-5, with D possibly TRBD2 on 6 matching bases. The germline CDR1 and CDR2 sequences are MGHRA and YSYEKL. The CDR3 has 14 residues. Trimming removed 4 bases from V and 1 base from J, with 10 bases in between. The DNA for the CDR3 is TGCGCCAGCAGCCGGGACTCTATCCAAGAGACCCAGTACTTC. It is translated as CASSRDSIQETQYF.

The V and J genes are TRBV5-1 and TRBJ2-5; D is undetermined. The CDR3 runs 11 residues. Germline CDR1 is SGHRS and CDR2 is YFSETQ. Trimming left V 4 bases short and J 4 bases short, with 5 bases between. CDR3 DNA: TGCGCCAGCAGCGGAGCAGAGACCCAGTACTTC. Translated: CASSGAETQYF. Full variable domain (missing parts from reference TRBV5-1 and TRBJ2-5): KAGVTQTPRYLIKTRGQQVTLSCSPISGHRSVSWYQQTPGQGLQFLFEYFSETQRNKGNFPGRFSGRQFSNSRSEMNVSTLELGDSALYLCASSGAETQYFGPGTRLLVL.

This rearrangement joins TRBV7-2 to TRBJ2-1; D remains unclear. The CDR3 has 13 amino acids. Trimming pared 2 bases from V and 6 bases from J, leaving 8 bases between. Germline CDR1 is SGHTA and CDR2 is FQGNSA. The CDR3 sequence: CASSLLRVNEQFF. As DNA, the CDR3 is TGTGCCAGCAGCTTACTTCGGGTCAATGAGCAGTTCTTC. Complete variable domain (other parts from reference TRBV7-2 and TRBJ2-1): GAGVSQSPSNKVTEKGKDVELRCDPISGHTALYWYRQSLGQGLEFLIYFQGNSAPDKSGLPSDRFSAERTGGSVSTLTIQRTQQEDSAVYLCASSLLRVNEQFFGPGTRLTVL.

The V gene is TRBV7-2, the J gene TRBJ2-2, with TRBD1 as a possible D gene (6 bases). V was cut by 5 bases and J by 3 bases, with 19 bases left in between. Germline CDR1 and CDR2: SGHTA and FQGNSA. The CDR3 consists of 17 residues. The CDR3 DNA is TGTGCCAGCAGCATTACAGGGATCGTATCGGACACCGGGGAGCTGTTTTTT. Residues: CASSITGIVSDTGELFF.

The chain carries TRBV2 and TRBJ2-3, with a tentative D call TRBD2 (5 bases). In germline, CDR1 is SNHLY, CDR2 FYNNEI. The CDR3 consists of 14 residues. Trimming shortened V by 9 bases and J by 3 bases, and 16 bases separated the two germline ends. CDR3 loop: CARSSGRKTDTQYF. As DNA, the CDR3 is TGTGCCAGGTCGAGCGGTAGAAAGACAGATACGCAGTATTTT.

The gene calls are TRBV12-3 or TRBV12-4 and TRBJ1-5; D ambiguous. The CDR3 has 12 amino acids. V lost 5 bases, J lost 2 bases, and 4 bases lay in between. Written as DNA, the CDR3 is TGTGCCAGCAGTCTTCGCAATCAGCCCCAGCATTTT. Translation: CASSLRNQPQHF.

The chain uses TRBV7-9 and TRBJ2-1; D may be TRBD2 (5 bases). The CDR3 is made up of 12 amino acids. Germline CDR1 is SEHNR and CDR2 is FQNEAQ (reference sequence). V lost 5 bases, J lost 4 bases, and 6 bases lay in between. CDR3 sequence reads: CASSPGYNEQFF. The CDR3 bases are TGTGCCAGCAGCCCGGGGTACAATGAGCAGTTCTTC.

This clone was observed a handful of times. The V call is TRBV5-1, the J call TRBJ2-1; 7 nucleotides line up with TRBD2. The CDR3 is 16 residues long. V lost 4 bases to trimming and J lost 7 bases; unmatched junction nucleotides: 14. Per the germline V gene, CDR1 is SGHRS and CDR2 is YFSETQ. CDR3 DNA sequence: TGCGCCAGCAGCCTCACACTCGGGACTACCCTAAATGAGCAGTTCTTC. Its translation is CASSLTLGTTLNEQFF.

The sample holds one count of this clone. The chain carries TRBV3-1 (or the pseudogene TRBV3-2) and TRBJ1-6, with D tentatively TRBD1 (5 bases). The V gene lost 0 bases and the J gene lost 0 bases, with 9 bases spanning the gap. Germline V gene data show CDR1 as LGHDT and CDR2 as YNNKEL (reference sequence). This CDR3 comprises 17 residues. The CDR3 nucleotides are TGTGCCAGCAGCCAAGAGGTAGGGGCCTCCTATAATTCACCCCTCCACTTT. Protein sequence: CASSQEVGASYNSPLHF.

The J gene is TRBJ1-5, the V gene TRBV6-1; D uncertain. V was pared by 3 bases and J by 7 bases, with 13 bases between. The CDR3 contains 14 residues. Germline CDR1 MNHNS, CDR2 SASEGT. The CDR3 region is CASSDDGFRQPQHF. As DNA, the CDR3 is TGTGCCAGCAGTGACGACGGGTTTAGACAGCCCCAGCATTTT.

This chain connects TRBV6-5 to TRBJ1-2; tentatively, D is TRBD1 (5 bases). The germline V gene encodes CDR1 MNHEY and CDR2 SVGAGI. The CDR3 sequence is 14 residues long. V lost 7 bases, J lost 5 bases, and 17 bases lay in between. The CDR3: CASMVGGFGYGYTF. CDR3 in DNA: TGTGCCAGCATGGTGGGGGGATTTGGATATGGCTACACCTTC.

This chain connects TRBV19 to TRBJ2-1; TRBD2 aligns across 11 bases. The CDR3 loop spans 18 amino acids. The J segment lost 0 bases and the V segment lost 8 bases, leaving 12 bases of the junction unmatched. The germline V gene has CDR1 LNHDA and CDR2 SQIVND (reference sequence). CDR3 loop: CASRGLAVDWGSYNEQFF. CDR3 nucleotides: TGTGCCAGTCGGGGACTAGCGGTGGATTGGGGCTCCTACAATGAGCAGTTCTTC.